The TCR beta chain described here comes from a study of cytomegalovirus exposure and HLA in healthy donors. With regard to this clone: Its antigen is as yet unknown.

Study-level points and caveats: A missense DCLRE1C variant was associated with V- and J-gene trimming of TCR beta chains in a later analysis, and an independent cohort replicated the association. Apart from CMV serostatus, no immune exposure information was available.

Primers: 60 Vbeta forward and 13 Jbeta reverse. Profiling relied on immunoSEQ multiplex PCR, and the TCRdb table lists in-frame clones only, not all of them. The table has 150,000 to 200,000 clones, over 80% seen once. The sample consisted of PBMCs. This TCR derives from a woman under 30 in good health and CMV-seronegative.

The CDR3 here is CASSLAPSGGILNEQFF. The DNA for the CDR3 is TGCGCCAGCAGCTTGGCGCCTAGCGGGGGGATCCTGAATGAGCAGTTCTTC. The V and J genes are TRBV5-1 and TRBJ2-1; 11 bases are a match to TRBD2. CDR1 SGHRS and CDR2 YFSETQ come from the germline V gene. This CDR3 contains 17 residues. Trimming removed 0 bases from V and 7 bases from J; junction bases left unmatched: 9.